Listed below are T cell receptor beta chains from one sample, sequenced in a study of regulatory T cells in long-lasting Graves disease. MiXCR, run by TCRdb on the multiplex PCR reads, gives a single entry per CDR3 protein. The table shows over 400,000 distinct CDR3 sequences, with about 15% occurring only once. Another study also made use of these data, one on T cells in Graves' hyperthyroidism and ophthalmopathy.

The sample in question was peripheral blood mononuclear cells (PBMCs), obtained at new diagnosis, from a patient treated with antithyroid drugs. These receptors were collected from a woman aged 50 to 60 with Graves disease. Both conserved end residues are part of each CDR3. Fields, in order: clone size, D gene, V gene, J gene, CDR3 protein, CDR3 DNA. D genes are given only for firm matches. Rows may omit the clone size; those that give it use once, few, many or a size class.

.	TRBD2	TRBV9	TRBJ2-3	CASSKEGRARDTQYF	TGTGCCAGCAGCAAAGAAGGGAGGGCCAGAGATACGCAGTATTTT
many	TRBD1	TRBV6-2/TRBV6-3	TRBJ1-1	CASSYAGTGVTEAFF	TGTGCCAGCAGTTATGCCGGGACAGGGGTCACTGAAGCTTTCTTT
.	.	TRBV2	TRBJ2-7	CATKNRGPGGF	TGTGCCACAAAAAACCGGGGCCCTGGAGGGTTC
.	.	TRBV4-1	TRBJ2-2	CASSQEYVFGELFF	TGCGCCAGCAGCCAAGAGTATGTGTTCGGGGAGCTGTTTTTT
many	TRBD1	TRBV6-2/TRBV6-3	TRBJ1-4	CASRQTGGATNEKLFF	TGTGCCAGCAGACAAACAGGGGGCGCAACTAATGAAAAACTGTTTTTT
many	.	TRBV3-1	TRBJ2-1	CASSQGTAKYNEQFF	TGTGCCAGCAGCCAAGGGACCGCCAAATACAATGAGCAGTTCTTC
once	.	TRBV6-1	TRBJ2-6	CASSERPGTITGANVLTF	TGTGCCAGCAGTGAGCGCCCGGGGACGATAACTGGGGCCAACGTCCTGACTTTC
many	TRBD2	TRBV24-1	TRBJ2-7	CATSDGGSGRAGDEQYF	TGTGCCACCAGTGATGGAGGTAGCGGGAGGGCCGGAGACGAGCAGTACTTC
many	.	TRBV29-1	TRBJ2-1	CSVESAGRFF	TGCAGCGTTGAATCTGCGGGAAGGTTCTTC
few	.	TRBV29-1	TRBJ1-2	CSVEAPETHYGYTF	TGCAGCGTTGAAGCCCCCGAGACCCACTATGGCTACACCTTC
few	TRBD2	TRBV4-2	TRBJ2-3	CASSQAGTSFSDTQYF	TGTGCCAGCAGCCAAGCCGGGACTAGTTTCTCAGATACGCAGTATTTT
many	TRBD2	TRBV12-3/TRBV12-4	TRBJ2-1	CASRSLAGGFYNEQFF	TGTGCCAGCAGATCCCTAGCGGGAGGCTTCTACAATGAGCAGTTCTTC
.	TRBD2	TRBV5-1	TRBJ2-1	CASNFRTSGTPSSYNEQFF	TGCGCCAGCAACTTCCGGACTAGCGGGACACCCAGCTCCTACAATGAGCAGTTCTTC
many	.	TRBV28	TRBJ2-7	CASSPRGGGLWYEQYF	TGTGCCAGCAGTCCCCGGGGAGGGGGCTTGTGGTACGAGCAGTACTTC
many	.	TRBV6-1	TRBJ1-5	CASSRQVNQPQHF	TGTGCCAGCAGTCGACAGGTTAATCAGCCCCAGCATTTT
.	.	TRBV27	TRBJ1-4	CASSLRLGGATNEKLFF	TGTGCCAGCAGTTTGCGCCTCGGGGGGGCAACTAATGAAAAACTGTTTTTT
many	.	TRBV10-3	TRBJ2-7	CAISESNIEQYF	TGTGCCATCAGTGAGTCGAATATCGAGCAGTACTTC
once	.	TRBV7-2	TRBJ2-3	CAGSRSRRTDTQYF	TGTGCCGGCAGCCGCTCGAGACGCACAGATACGCAGTATTTT